The T cell receptor beta chain described here comes from a study of shared clonotypes between healthy human individuals. The CDR3 is 16 amino acids. Germline values: CDR1 SGHRS, CDR2 YFSETQ. The ends were cut back, 0 bases at V and 0 bases at J, with 11 bases in the middle. This clone was recorded a few times. Approximately 270 ng DNA, 25,000 to 35,000 T cell genomes, went into unsorted PBMC replicate PCRs. Assay used: immunoSEQ multiplex PCR; TCRdb lists only in-frame clones, some missing. The sample has 530,000 or so clones; over 75% are singletons. Around 90 million PBMCs per unsorted sample were used for genomic DNA.

Sequenced: PBMCs. The TCR originated in a woman in her forties in good health. Some clones in this sample may be carry-over from other donors' samples. The V gene is TRBV5-1, the J gene TRBJ2-3; D is ambiguous. For the CDR3, the DNA is TGCGCCAGCAGCTTGGAAGGGCGGTCTAGCACAGATACGCAGTATTTT. It yields the protein CASSLEGRSSTDTQYF.